This T cell receptor (beta chain) was found in a study of CD8+CD57+ T cells in acquired aplastic anemia. Study-level background: Healthy donor CD4+ cell samples had a mean of roughly 9.8 million reads.

CDR1 is SGHVS and CDR2 is FQNEAQ in the germline V gene. V was trimmed by 5 bases and J by 6 bases, leaving 13 bases between them. The CDR3 covers 13 residues. General study points: The study identified twenty-nine CD8+ CDR3 sequences shared by patients and controls. CD8+ Simpson's diversity showed no significant patient-control difference.

As regards this clonotype: Its antigen is as yet unknown.

The use of genomic DNA as template underpinned the TCR beta VDJ and CDR3 profiling. One entry per CDR3 protein results from TCRdb running MiXCR on the reads. The sample carries 150,000 or so distinct CDR3 sequences, 60% to 70% recorded once. The chain recombines TRBV7-8 with TRBJ1-1, with D unclear. The source of this sequence is a human donor in good health. The specimen was sorted CD4+, CD8+, or CD8+CD57+ T cells (not recorded which) from PBMCs. CDR3 amino acids: CASSILEVAEAFF. The CDR3 nucleotides read TGTGCCAGCAGCATACTAGAAGTAGCTGAAGCTTTCTTT. The variable domain in full, completed from reference TRBV7-8 and TRBJ1-1, reads GAGVSQSPRYKVAKRGQDVALRCDPISGHVSLFWYQQALGQGPEFLTYFQNEAQLDKSGLPSDRFFAERPEGSVSTLKIQRTQQEDSAVYLCASSILEVAEAFFGQGTRLTVV.